Sequencing of this TCR beta chain was carried out in a study of PD-L1 blockade in urothelial cancer. The germline CDR1 and CDR2 sequences are SGHAT and FQNNGV. The CDR3 consists of 16 residues. V was pared by 0 bases and J by 4 bases, with 14 bases between. Here immunoSEQ multiplex PCR was the method, and the copy in TCRdb shows in-frame clones only, minus some. The sample holds roughly 39,000 clones, 85% to 90% seen once. The chain links TRBV11-2 to TRBJ2-3, with a weak D call TRBD1 (5 bases). The source was PBMCs, collected around atezolizumab (anti-PD-L1) treatment. The clonotype originates from a man aged 60 to 75 with urothelial cancer. The CDR3 region has the DNA TGTGCCAGCAGCTTAGATTTGGGGCTTGGGGCAGATACGCAGTATTTT. Protein sequence: CASSLDLGLGADTQYF.